The text below deals with one TCR beta chain. Treatment noted: randomized to nivolumab then ipilimumab (arm A) or the reverse (arm B). These data are taken from a study of sequential checkpoint blockade in melanoma. The CDR3 spans 12 residues. Germline CDR1 and CDR2: MNHEY and SMNVEV (reference sequence). The trim removed 4 bases at V and 7 bases at J, leaving 1 base unmatched. Sequencing was performed with immunoSEQ multiplex PCR; in TCRdb, only in-frame clones are kept and a portion is missing. The top ten hold roughly a sixth of the sample, which has around 11,000 clones, roughly three fifths seen once.

This chain connects TRBV27 to TRBJ2-1; 7 bases are shared with TRBD2. The receptor comes from a human donor with melanoma. The material sequenced was CD8+ T cells sorted from blood (inferred from file names), taken from a patient given nivolumab and ipilimumab in sequence. The CDR3, as DNA: TGTGCCAGCAGTTCCGGGGGGAATGAGCAGTTCTTC. It yields the protein CASSSGGNEQFF.